Listed here are 21 T cell receptor beta chains from one sample, sequenced in a study of metastatic and nonmetastatic thyroid tumors. Using MiXCR, TCRdb re-called clones from the PCR reads. The data contain fewer than 30,000 clones, 15% to 20% of them singletons. Not a single patient had been given any form of treatment at any point before undergoing thyroid surgery. The sample consisted of blood. The receptors were sampled from a female donor with papillary thyroid cancer or a benign thyroid nodule (not recorded which). Some clones in this sample may be carry-over from other donors' samples.

This clone was seen ten or more times. The CDR3: CASSLYGANEKLFF. In DNA, the CDR3 is TGCGCCAGCAGCTTATACGGGGCAAATGAAAAACTGTTTTTT. The genes are TRBV5-1 and TRBJ1-4, with a tentative D call TRBD1 (5 bases). The CDR3 sequence is 14 residues long. Germline CDR1 SGHRS, CDR2 YFSETQ. Trimming took off 2 bases at V and 5 bases at J, with 10 bases between the two ends.

This clone was seen ten or more times. V gene TRBV13 combines with J gene TRBJ2-2; 9 bases align to TRBD1. V dropped 3 bases and J dropped 5; count of bases not matched to a gene: 4. Germline assignment: CDR1 PRHDT and CDR2 FYEKMQ (reference sequence). The CDR3 runs to 15 residues. CDR3 amino acids: CASSFGTGTTGELFF. In nucleotides, the CDR3 is TGTGCCAGCAGCTTCGGGACAGGGACGACCGGGGAGCTGTTTTTT.

This clone appeared many times. The gene calls are TRBV5-6 and TRBJ1-2; tentative D call: TRBD1 (5 bases). Germline lookup yields CDR1 SGHDT and CDR2 YYEEEE. This CDR3 has 14 residues. The V end lost 4 bases, the J end lost 6 bases, and 16 bases lay between the germline ends. Here the CDR3 reads CASSHLNLGHGYTF. Here the CDR3 DNA reads TGTGCCAGCAGCCACCTCAATTTGGGGCATGGCTACACCTTC.

Ten or more counts support this clone. As DNA, the CDR3 is TGTGCCAGCAGTCCGGACTCAGGGGGCTACGAGCAGTACTTC. Residues: CASSPDSGGYEQYF. The chain recombines TRBV28 with TRBJ2-7, with 7 bases that match TRBD1. Trimming at V came to 5 bases and at J to 3 bases, leaving 7 bases not matched to a gene. This CDR3 comprises 14 residues. Germline V lookup: CDR1 MDHEN, CDR2 SYDVKM.

This clone has at least ten counts. A much more abundant neighbour one base away suggests this may be a read error. The J gene is TRBJ2-7, the V gene TRBV24-1; D is possibly TRBD1 (6 bases). Germline values: CDR1 KGHDR, CDR2 SFDVKD. The CDR3 totals 13 residues. The DNA of the CDR3 is TGTGCCGCCAGTGACGCTAACAGGGACGAGCAGTACTTC. Translated: CAASDANRDEQYF.

This clone was observed a few times. This chain uses TRBV2 with TRBJ2-5; possibly TRBD1 for D (5 bases). This CDR3 has 13 amino acids. CDR1 and CDR2 from the germline V gene are SNHLY and FYNNEI. The V end lost 6 bases, the J end lost 5 bases, and 13 bases lay between the germline ends. CDR3 sequence reads: CASRVQGWETQYF. In DNA form, the CDR3 reads TGTGCCAGCAGGGTCCAGGGTTGGGAGACCCAGTACTTC.

This clone was counted only a few times. At one boundary the junction diverges from the germline segment, which might be a read error. V usage is TRBV6-5 and J usage is TRBJ2-3; 8 bases are a match to TRBD1. This CDR3 spans 17 amino acids. CDR1 and CDR2 (germline): MNHEY, SVGAGI. Written as DNA, the CDR3 is TGTGCCAGCAGTCACTCGATGGACAGCGCAGGGACAGGTACGCAGTATTTT. Protein product: CASSHSMDSAGTGTQYF.

This clone was counted at least ten times. The chain couples TRBV25-1 to TRBJ1-5; the D is unclear. Germline V lookup: CDR1 MGHDK, CDR2 SYGVNS. Trimming left V 7 bases short and J 2 bases short, with 3 bases between. The CDR3 covers 11 residues. The CDR3 region has the DNA TGTGCCAGCAAATGCAATCAGCCCCAGCATTTT. Protein sequence: CASKCNQPQHF.

Points on this clone: The conserved closing phenylalanine or tryptophan is absent in this CDR3, likely reflecting a read error. This rearrangement joins TRBV6-2 or TRBV6-3 to TRBJ1-1, with D perhaps matching TRBD1 (6 bases). Germline V gives CDR1 MNHEY, CDR2 SVGEGT. V dropped 7 bases and J dropped 0 bases, with 21 bases sitting between them. The CDR3 length is 17 residues. CDR3 amino acids: CASMGVQGRPMNTEAFL. The DNA of the CDR3 is TGTGCCAGCATGGGGGTACAGGGACGACCCATGAACACTGAAGCTTTCCTT.

This clone has ten or more counts. CDR3 nucleotide sequence: TGTGCCAGCAGCCAAGATCTCGGGGGAGCCTCCTACAATGAGCAGTTCTTC. It translates to CASSQDLGGASYNEQFF. This chain links TRBV3-1 with TRBJ2-1; perhaps TRBD2 as D (6 bases). CDR3 length: 17 residues. Germline loops: CDR1 LGHDT, CDR2 YNNKEL (reference sequence). The germline V and J ends were trimmed by 0 bases and 0 bases, with 12 bases remaining between them.

Note on this clone: A much larger clonotype is one base distant, so this may be a read error. The same CDR3 arises from other DNA sequences in this sample as well. The genes are TRBV7-2 and TRBJ2-5; D is undetermined. Germline CDR1 SGHTA, CDR2 FQGNSA. V dropped 1 base and J dropped 4 bases, with 16 bases sitting between them. This CDR3 is 16 amino acids long. The CDR3 nucleotides read TGTGCCAGCAGCTTAGGGGTATTGGCTAACCGAGAGACCCAGTACTTC. Translating it yields CASSLGVLANRETQYF.

This clone came up many times. This chain joins TRBV5-1 and TRBJ1-1; TRBD1 aligns across 8 bases. V shed 0 bases, J shed 1 base, and the junction held 2 bases outside the gene matches. This CDR3 is built from 15 residues. The germline gives CDR1 SGHRS, CDR2 YFSETQ. In nucleotides, the CDR3 is TGCGCCAGCAGCTTGGACGGACAGGGGAACACTGAAGCTTTCTTT. This codes for CASSLDGQGNTEAFF.

In this sample, this clone turned up many times. J is TRBJ1-1 and V is TRBV5-1, with 8 bases matching TRBD1. Germline V gene lookup returns CDR1 SGHRS and CDR2 YFSETQ. Trimming cost V 3 bases and J 1 base; bases outside gene matches: 2. This CDR3 spans 14 amino acids. This CDR3 is CASSSGGANTEAFF. The CDR3 DNA follows: TGCGCCAGCAGCTCAGGGGGCGCGAACACTGAAGCTTTCTTT.

The genes are TRBV11-1 and TRBJ2-1; a weak D match, TRBD2 (7 bases). Germline CDR1 SGHAT, CDR2 FQDESV (reference sequence). CDR3 length: 16 amino acids. Deletions cut 2 bases from V and 6 bases from J, with 17 bases between. The CDR3 DNA is TGTGCCAGCAGCTTACCCCCCAGCGGGACATCCAATGAGCAGTTCTTC. Its translation is CASSLPPSGTSNEQFF.

This clone has ten or more counts. The rearrangement uses TRBV5-8 and TRBJ1-2; D possibly corresponds to TRBD1 (6 bases). This CDR3 comprises 16 residues. V lost 7 bases, J lost 0 bases, and 19 bases lay in between. Germline values: CDR1 SGHTS, CDR2 YDEGEE. For the CDR3, the DNA is TGTGCCAGCTCTACGAAGGGGGGTATCTCTAACTATGGCTACACCTTC. Translation gives CASSTKGGISNYGYTF.

By share of the sample, this clone is medium-sized. This chain uses TRBV12-3 or TRBV12-4 with TRBJ1-5, with TRBD1 as a possible D gene (5 bases). Trimming removed 9 bases from V and 5 bases from J, with 11 bases in between. There are 12 residues in the CDR3. The CDR3 DNA sequence: TGTGCCAGTTCGAGAGGGGATCAGCCCCAGCATTTT. The encoded protein is CASSRGDQPQHF.

The chain joins TRBV9 to TRBJ2-1; 8 nucleotides line up with TRBD2. The J segment lost 6 bases and the V segment lost 0 bases, leaving 5 bases of the junction unmatched. Per the germline V gene, CDR1 is SGDLS and CDR2 is YYNGEE. CDR3 size: 15 residues. CDR3 sequence reads: CASSVGVSGINEQFF. The CDR3 nucleotides are TGTGCCAGCAGCGTAGGGGTTAGCGGGATCAATGAGCAGTTCTTC.

The chain couples TRBV4-1 to TRBJ1-5; D unclear. Germline loops: CDR1 MGHRA, CDR2 YSYEKL. V was trimmed by 1 base and J by 1 base, leaving 8 bases between them. This CDR3 comprises 15 residues. CDR3 amino acids: CASSQVVGSNQPQHF. The CDR3 DNA reads as TGCGCCAGCAGCCAAGTTGTCGGAAGCAATCAGCCCCAGCATTTT.

As to this clone: A much larger clone lies one base from this, so it may be a read error. This chain links TRBV12-3 or TRBV12-4 with TRBJ2-1; no clear D gene. This CDR3 has 13 amino acids. The CDR3 is CASSLAGYNEHFF. CDR3 bases: TGTGCCAGCAGTTTAGCCGGGTACAATGAGCATTTCTTC.

This clone was recorded at least ten times. A much more abundant neighbour one base away suggests this may be a read error. Other DNA sequences within the sample encode an identical CDR3. The chain carries TRBV27 and TRBJ2-1; 9 bases map to TRBD1. The CDR3 is made up of 15 amino acids. CDR1 is MNHEY, CDR2 SMNVEV, per germline (reference sequence). This CDR3 is CASRPGQGVFNEQFF. The CDR3 nucleotides read TGTGCCAGCAGACCGGGACAGGGTGTCTTCAATGAGCAATTCTTC.

This clone was seen repeatedly, ten times or more. V is TRBV9 and J is TRBJ1-2; no clear D. V lost 4 bases and J lost 2, with 9 bases in between. Germline V lookup: CDR1 SGDLS, CDR2 YYNGEE. The length of the CDR3 is 13 residues. CDR3 region: CASSRNMNYGYTF. The CDR3 DNA sequence: TGTGCCAGCAGCCGGAACATGAACTATGGCTACACCTTC.